This is a list of T cell receptor beta chains from one sample in a study of blood T cell repertoires in COVID-19. TCRdb's copy holds only in-frame clones and misses some; the assay was immunoSEQ multiplex PCR. The sample shows some 120,000 clones, approximately 80% of them seen only once. The material sequenced was peripheral blood. These TCRs come from a man aged 70 or older with acute or convalescent COVID-19. The CDR3 runs from the conserved cysteine through the conserved F or W. The order of the fields is J gene, D gene, V gene, clone size, CDR3 DNA, CDR3 protein. A D gene is named only where the DNA matches it firmly. The size field is filled for only some rows; it gives once, few, many or a size class.

j_call: TRBJ1-5
d_call: NA
v_call: TRBV9
clone_size: once
cdr3_nt: TGTGCCAGCAGTACAGGGAGCAATCAGCCCCAGCATTTT
cdr3_aa: CASSTGSNQPQHF

j_call: TRBJ1-1
d_call: TRBD1
v_call: TRBV3-1/TRBV3-2
clone_size: NA
cdr3_nt: TGTGCCAGCAGCCGGGACAGGAATGCTGAAGCTTTCTTT
cdr3_aa: CASSRDRNAEAFF

j_call: TRBJ2-7
d_call: NA
v_call: TRBV6-6
clone_size: NA
cdr3_nt: TGTGCCAGCAGTGGCGGGTTATCGAGCTCCTACGAGCAGTACTTC
cdr3_aa: CASSGGLSSSYEQYF

j_call: TRBJ2-7
d_call: NA
v_call: TRBV11-1
clone_size: NA
cdr3_nt: TGTGCCAGCAGCTCCGTCGGGAACGAGCAGTACTTC
cdr3_aa: CASSSVGNEQYF

j_call: TRBJ2-2
d_call: NA
v_call: TRBV7-9
clone_size: NA
cdr3_nt: TGTGCCAGCAGCCACAGGGCTACCGGGGAGCTGTTTTTT
cdr3_aa: CASSHRATGELFF

j_call: TRBJ2-1
d_call: NA
v_call: TRBV29-1
clone_size: NA
cdr3_nt: TGCAGCGTGTCCGGGGGGCTCTCCTACAATGAGCAGTTCTTC
cdr3_aa: CSVSGGLSYNEQFF

j_call: TRBJ1-2
d_call: NA
v_call: TRBV6-5
clone_size: few
cdr3_nt: TGTGCCAGCACTACCGGGACACTAAACTATGGCTACACCTTC
cdr3_aa: CASTTGTLNYGYTF

j_call: TRBJ2-3
d_call: TRBD2
v_call: TRBV19
clone_size: few
cdr3_nt: TGTGCCAGTAGTACCCGGGCCCTATCGCTAGCGGGTACGCAGTATTTT
cdr3_aa: CASSTRALSLAGTQYF

j_call: TRBJ1-1
d_call: NA
v_call: TRBV19
clone_size: few
cdr3_nt: TGTGCCAGTCGCTTCCTGGGGGAGGGCGGCGCTTTCTTT
cdr3_aa: CASRFLGEGGAFF

j_call: TRBJ2-3
d_call: TRBD2
v_call: TRBV18
clone_size: NA
cdr3_nt: TGTGCCAGCTCACCCCCCTCGGGGGGAGGCACAGATACGCAGTATTTT
cdr3_aa: CASSPPSGGGTDTQYF

j_call: TRBJ1-1
d_call: TRBD1
v_call: TRBV9
clone_size: few
cdr3_nt: TGTGCCAGCAGTAGACAGGGCCACACTGAAGCTTTCTTT
cdr3_aa: CASSRQGHTEAFF

j_call: TRBJ2-2
d_call: NA
v_call: TRBV5-4
clone_size: once
cdr3_nt: TGTGCCAGCAGCTTGGATCAGGGGCAAGCCGGGGAGCTGTTTTTT
cdr3_aa: CASSLDQGQAGELFF

j_call: TRBJ1-3
d_call: NA
v_call: TRBV30
clone_size: NA
cdr3_nt: TGTGCCTGGAGTGGACACCTCATGGGGAGTTACTCTGGAAACACCATATATTTT
cdr3_aa: CAWSGHLMGSYSGNTIYF